One T cell receptor (beta chain) is described in this entry. Its antigen remains unknown. This sample was taken from a study of T cell repertoires in cytomegalovirus infection. Study-wide results and caveats: There were carriers of CMV plus the relevant HLA, and cumulative public TCR beta family frequency identified them.

TCRdb called the reads again in MiXCR, with one record for every CDR3 protein. In the table there are 200,000 or so distinct CDR3 sequences, around 35% of which are singletons. Germline V gives CDR1 MNHEY, CDR2 SVGEGT. The CDR3 covers 13 residues. V was shortened by 2 bases and J by 5 bases, with 9 bases between the two germline ends. The sample was CD8+ T cells from cultured PBMCs, taken from culture after CMV antigen stimulation. The chain combines TRBV6-2 or TRBV6-3 with TRBJ2-5; D remains ambiguous. This TCR derives from a human donor in good health (CMV status not recorded). Some clones in this sample may be carry-over from other donors' samples. CDR3 bases: TGTGCCAGCAGTTACGGCCTTCGGGAGACCCAGTACTTC. This sequence encodes CASSYGLRETQYF.